One sample yielded the 18 T cell receptor beta chains listed below, sequenced in a study of blood T cell repertoires in COVID-19. Assay used: immunoSEQ multiplex PCR; TCRdb lists only in-frame clones, some missing. This sample has around 330,000 clones, with around 90% found just once. The sample taken for sequencing was PBMCs or T cells enriched from blood (not recorded which). Every receptor here comes from a man in his sixties who had recovered from COVID-19.

V and J are TRBV28 and TRBJ1-3; D unclear. CDR1 and CDR2 (germline): MDHEN, SYDVKM. This CDR3 comprises 13 residues. V was trimmed by 5 bases and J by 5 bases, leaving 10 bases between them. The CDR3, as DNA: TGTGCCAGCAGTGAGCCCGGTAGAAACACCATATATTTT. Protein: CASSEPGRNTIYF.

The V call is TRBV2, the J call TRBJ1-1, with a possible D match to TRBD1 (5 bases). The ends were cut back, 4 bases at V and 7 bases at J, with 16 bases in the middle. This CDR3 region has 14 residues. Germline CDR1 reads SNHLY; CDR2 reads FYNNEI. The CDR3 bases are TGTGCCAGCAGTGTAACCCTTTCGGGGGGTGAAGCTTTCTTT. It yields the protein CASSVTLSGGEAFF.

The chain carries TRBV28 and TRBJ2-1, with 9 bases aligning to TRBD2. Germline CDR1 is MDHEN and CDR2 is SYDVKM. V shed 6 bases and J 7 bases; nucleotides not matched to a gene: 16. The CDR3 is 17 amino acids. This chain's CDR3 is CASRTPLGGGRGNEQFF. In DNA form, the CDR3 reads TGTGCCAGCAGAACACCCCTGGGGGGCGGGAGGGGGAATGAGCAGTTCTTC.

V is TRBV7-6 and J is TRBJ1-2; 9 positions agree with TRBD1. Per the germline V gene, CDR1 is SGHVS and CDR2 is FNYEAQ. The CDR3 runs to 17 residues. Trimming took 5 bases from V and 0 from J; bases not matched to a gene: 10. The CDR3 here is CASSPDVDRGSNYGYTF. CDR3 coding DNA: TGTGCCAGCAGCCCTGATGTCGACAGGGGGTCTAACTATGGCTACACCTTC.

V and J are TRBV5-1 and TRBJ2-3, with D perhaps matching TRBD2 (6 bases). The germline V and J ends were trimmed by 1 base and 4 bases, with 10 bases remaining between them. Germline V CDR1 and CDR2: SGHRS, YFSETQ. The CDR3 has 14 amino acids. The CDR3 coding sequence is TGCGCCAGCAGCTTGTCGGGAGACTCAGATACGCAGTATTTT. Its translation is CASSLSGDSDTQYF.

V and J are TRBV9 and TRBJ2-7, with D possibly matching TRBD1 (6 bases). This CDR3 comprises 15 residues. V gave up 3 bases and J gave up 3 bases, with 16 bases separating them. CDR1 is SGDLS and CDR2 is YYNGEE in the germline V gene. CDR3 coding DNA: TGTGCCAGCAGCGCCCGGGACATGGACCTCTACGAGCAGTACTTC. Amino acid sequence: CASSARDMDLYEQYF.

The V call is TRBV6-5, the J call TRBJ1-5; unclear D gene. Trimming pared 4 bases from V and 7 bases from J, leaving 11 bases between. The CDR3 extends over 13 amino acids. Germline CDR1 reads MNHEY; CDR2 reads SVGAGI. DNA of the CDR3: TGTGCCAGCAGTTCCTCGAGGGTACAGCCCCAGCATTTT. Translating it yields CASSSSRVQPQHF.

The chain recombines TRBV7-3 with TRBJ2-2; 7 bases fit TRBD1. This CDR3 comprises 15 residues. CDR1 and CDR2 (germline): SGHTA, FQGTGA. V shed 4 bases and J 3 bases; nucleotides not matched to a gene: 5. In DNA form, the CDR3 reads TGTGCCAGCAGCTCCAGGGGGATACACACCGGGGAGCTGTTTTTT. Encoded protein: CASSSRGIHTGELFF.

Here the CDR3 reads CASSSRTDPEQYF. CDR3 bases: TGTGCCAGCAGCTCCAGGACTGACCCCGAGCAGTACTTC. The chain has TRBV7-6 and TRBJ2-7, with a possible D match to TRBD2 (5 bases). V was trimmed by 4 bases and J by 6 bases, leaving 13 bases between them. The CDR3 totals 13 residues. Germline CDR1 SGHVS, CDR2 FNYEAQ.

The chain employs TRBV28 and TRBJ1-2; weak D call: TRBD1 (5 bases). The germline gives CDR1 MDHEN, CDR2 SYDVKM. The CDR3 runs 17 residues. The germline V and J ends were trimmed by 3 bases and 4 bases, with 21 bases remaining between them. For the CDR3, the DNA is TGTGCCAGCAGTTTGGGGGGTACCCAATCAAATTCCTATGGCTACACCTTC. Translating gives CASSLGGTQSNSYGYTF.

This clone was observed a single time. The CDR3: CASSLGPGRETQYF. The CDR3 nucleotides are TGTGCCAGCAGCTTAGGACCGGGGAGGGAGACCCAGTACTTC. The J gene is TRBJ2-5, the V gene TRBV11-3; tentatively, D is TRBD2 (6 bases). CDR3 length: 14 amino acids. The germline V gene encodes CDR1 SGHNT and CDR2 YENEEA. Trimming shortened V by 1 base and J by 5 bases, and 11 bases separated the two germline ends.

The genes are TRBV19 and TRBJ1-2, with 12 bases matching TRBD1. V shed 6 bases, J shed 2 bases, and the junction held 13 bases outside the gene matches. Germline CDR1 and CDR2: LNHDA and SQIVND (reference sequence). The CDR3 totals 18 residues. CDR3 sequence reads: CASRFKGQGASWNYGYTF. Written as DNA, the CDR3 is TGTGCCAGTAGATTCAAGGGACAGGGGGCAAGTTGGAACTATGGCTACACCTTC. The full variable domain, its missing parts supplied by reference TRBV19 and TRBJ1-2, is DGGITQSPKYLFRKEGQNVTLSCEQNLNHDAMYWYRQDPGQGLRLIYYSQIVNDFQKGDIAEGYSVSREKKESFPLTVTSAQKNPTAFYLCASRFKGQGASWNYGYTFGSGTRLTVV.

The chain couples TRBV14 to TRBJ2-1; weak D call: TRBD2 (6 bases). CDR1 SGHDN and CDR2 FVKESK come from the germline V gene. The V end lost 1 base, the J end lost 0 bases, and 13 bases lay between the germline ends. CDR3 length: 17 residues. CDR3 protein: CASSQARGTSSYNEQFF. For the CDR3, the DNA is TGTGCCAGCAGCCAAGCCCGCGGGACGAGCTCCTACAATGAGCAGTTCTTC.

The genes are TRBV7-8 and TRBJ2-7, with 11 bases aligning to TRBD2. V lost 7 bases, J lost 3 bases, and 8 bases stayed unmatched. The CDR3 sequence is 15 residues long. Germline assignment: CDR1 SGHVS and CDR2 FQNEAQ. The CDR3 spells CASTVRLAGIYEQYF. CDR3 DNA sequence: TGTGCCAGCACCGTACGACTAGCGGGAATCTACGAGCAGTACTTC.

The chain employs TRBV6-5 and TRBJ2-2; 9 positions match TRBD1. CDR3 length: 14 residues. Germline-derived CDR1 and CDR2 are MNHEY and SVGAGI. Trimming at V came to 7 bases and at J to 3 bases, leaving 3 bases not matched to a gene. CDR3 bases: TGTGCCAGCACCCGGACAGGGGACACCGGGGAGCTGTTTTTT. This translates into CASTRTGDTGELFF.

The chain is built from TRBV12-3 or TRBV12-4 and TRBJ1-1, with TRBD1 as a possible D gene (6 bases). Trimming left V 3 bases short and J 11 bases short, with 16 bases between. There are 13 residues in the CDR3. CDR3 nucleotides: TGTGCCAGCAGTTTGGTAACAGGGATGATCGCTTTCTTT. Its protein is CASSLVTGMIAFF.

The rearrangement uses TRBV6-5 and TRBJ1-2, with 8 positions matching TRBD1. Germline loops: CDR1 MNHEY, CDR2 SVGAGI. J lost 7 bases, V lost 2 bases, and 9 bases had no gene match. This CDR3 spans 15 amino acids. CDR3 in amino acids: CASSYPGQVLSGYTF. The CDR3 DNA reads as TGTGCCAGCAGTTACCCGGGACAGGTTCTTTCTGGCTACACCTTC.

The chain joins TRBV5-1 to TRBJ2-1; a weak D match, TRBD1 (6 bases). Germline loops: CDR1 SGHRS, CDR2 YFSETQ. The CDR3 sequence is 14 residues long. V lost 4 bases and J lost 6, with 14 bases in between. The CDR3 nucleotides read TGCGCCAGCAGCACGGGACAACAGGGCAATGAGCAGTTCTTC. It yields the protein CASSTGQQGNEQFF. Full variable domain (rest looked up from reference TRBV5-1 and TRBJ2-1): KAGVTQTPRYLIKTRGQQVTLSCSPISGHRSVSWYQQTPGQGLQFLFEYFSETQRNKGNFPGRFSGRQFSNSRSEMNVSTLELGDSALYLCASSTGQQGNEQFFGPGTRLTVL.